Sequencing of this T cell receptor beta chain was carried out in a study of cytomegalovirus exposure and HLA in healthy donors. Findings of the study overall: An observed cluster of highly shared sequence variants was recorded as a likely sequencing artifact. Reports showed the classifier diagnosing cytomegalovirus status with high specificity and sensitivity.

Amplification used 60 Vbeta primers and 13 Jbeta primers. Using immunoSEQ multiplex PCR, the repertoire was profiled, and TCRdb retains in-frame clones only, with some absent. Altogether 60,000 or so clones are present, 55% to 75% being singletons, with the ten largest covering roughly 36%. Concerning this clone itself: The antigen is undetermined.

Germline CDR1 SGHVS, CDR2 FQNEAQ. This CDR3 has 14 residues. The ends lost 0 bases at V and 5 bases at J; junction bases unmatched: 1. This sequence joins TRBV7-8 and TRBJ2-1; 7 bases are shared with TRBD1. Specimen: PBMCs. This sequence originates from a man aged 40-49 years in good health and CMV-seropositive. The chain's CDR3 is CASSLAGQNNEQFF. The CDR3 region has the DNA TGTGCCAGCAGCTTAGCGGGACAGAACAATGAGCAGTTCTTC.